This entry lists 27 T cell receptor beta chains sequenced from one sample in a study of CD8+ T cells in alopecia areata. RNA was isolated and reverse transcribed to cDNA, the sequencing template. TCRdb's copy holds only in-frame clones and misses some; the assay was immunoSEQ multiplex PCR. In the table there are under 200,000 clones, less than 80% of which are singletons. Stated treatment: oral pan-JAK inhibitor, 5-10 mg twice daily. Material: CD4+ T cells sorted from blood, obtained at week 24, from a patient treated with tofacitinib. The receptors stem from a human donor with alopecia areata.

The count of this clone is one. The rearrangement links TRBV4-1 to TRBJ2-4, with 8 positions matching TRBD2. The CDR3 spans 21 residues. Germline V gene data show CDR1 as MGHRA and CDR2 as YSYEKL. J lost 0 bases, V lost 0 bases, and 16 bases had no gene match. CDR3 sequence: CASSQEGTSPHRILAKNIQYF. CDR3 coding DNA: TGCGCCAGCAGCCAAGAAGGGACTAGTCCGCACCGGATTCTAGCCAAAAACATTCAGTACTTC.

V and J are TRBV30 and TRBJ1-5; the match to TRBD1 covers 9 bases. The V and J ends lost 3 bases and 5 bases, in that order; junction bases with no gene match: 5. This CDR3 has 14 amino acids. CDR1 is GTSNPN, CDR2 SVGIG, per germline (reference sequence). The CDR3 DNA sequence: TGTGCCTGGAGCCCGACAGGGGGTTATCAGCCCCAGCATTTT. Translated, it gives CAWSPTGGYQPQHF.

V and J are TRBV29-1 and TRBJ1-4; unclear D gene. Germline CDR1 and CDR2: SQVTM and ANQGSEA. This CDR3 is 12 amino acids long. Between the trimmed V and J ends, which lost 5 bases and 4 bases, there was a span of 8 bases. The CDR3 sequence: CSVSGGNEKLFF. The DNA of the CDR3 is TGCAGCGTTTCAGGCGGTAATGAAAAACTGTTTTTT.

This chain uses TRBV29-1 with TRBJ2-5, with D possibly matching TRBD2 (6 bases). The V and J ends lost 7 bases and 2 bases respectively, with 14 bases between them. The CDR3 contains 13 residues. Germline assignment: CDR1 SQVTM and CDR2 ANQGSEA. Here the CDR3 DNA reads TGCAGCGGGCGGCGGGGCACTCAAGAGACCCAGTACTTC. It is translated as CSGRRGTQETQYF.

For this clone: Other nucleotide sequences from this sample produce the same CDR3. This chain joins TRBV5-1 and TRBJ1-5; 7 bases line up with TRBD1. J was trimmed by 2 bases and V by 2 bases; bases with no gene match: 4. From germline, CDR1 is SGHRS and CDR2 YFSETQ. The CDR3 is 15 residues long. The DNA for the CDR3 is TGCGCCAGCAGCTTAGACGGACAGGGCAATCAGCCCCAGCATTTT. Protein product: CASSLDGQGNQPQHF.

The V and J genes are TRBV11-2 and TRBJ2-2, with 9 nucleotides matching TRBD2. Looked up from germline, CDR1 is SGHAT and CDR2 is FQNNGV. This CDR3 has 16 residues. The ends lost 7 bases at V and 8 bases at J; junction bases unmatched: 14. This CDR3 reads CASTPSPGLAGGELFF. The CDR3 coding sequence is TGTGCCAGCACCCCATCCCCGGGACTAGCTGGGGGGGAGCTGTTTTTT.

In this sample, this clone turned up a few times. CDR3 coding DNA: TGTGCCAGCAGCTTAGATCTCTACACTGAAGCTTTCTTT. Residues: CASSLDLYTEAFF. This chain joins TRBV7-2 and TRBJ1-1; D is undetermined. This CDR3 spans 13 amino acids. Germline CDR1 is SGHTA and CDR2 is FQGNSA. Trimming removed 1 base from V and 3 bases from J, with 6 bases in between.

This clone was picked up a small number of times. The chain links TRBV4-1 to TRBJ1-6; D remains unclear. The CDR3 loop spans 18 amino acids. From germline, CDR1 is MGHRA and CDR2 YSYEKL. V was cut by 1 base and J by 9 bases, with 22 bases left in between. The CDR3 loop is CASSQGPINPGGISPLHF. CDR3 bases: TGCGCCAGCAGCCAAGGCCCCATCAACCCCGGCGGGATTTCACCCCTCCACTTT.

This clone has just a few counts. The chain carries TRBV5-5 and TRBJ2-7; 8 bases line up with TRBD1. Germline V CDR1 and CDR2: SGHKS, YYEKEE (reference sequence). The CDR3 has 15 residues. Unmatched junction bases numbered 2, after V lost 0 bases and J lost 0 bases. As DNA, the CDR3 is TGTGCCAGCAGCTTGGGACAGGGGCCCTCCTACGAGCAGTACTTC. Translating gives CASSLGQGPSYEQYF.

CDR3: CASSPVGDYGYTF. CDR3 coding DNA: TGTGCCAGCAGCCCCGTGGGAGACTATGGCTACACCTTC. This rearrangement joins TRBV11-3 to TRBJ1-2; D not resolved. Trimming shortened V by 5 bases and J by 3 bases, and 10 bases separated the two germline ends. This CDR3 spans 13 amino acids. Per the germline V gene, CDR1 is SGHNT and CDR2 is YENEEA.

The chain joins TRBV30 to TRBJ1-2; 9 nucleotides line up with TRBD1. From germline, CDR1 is GTSNPN and CDR2 SVGIG (reference sequence). The CDR3 sequence is 13 residues long. The junction had 3 bases not matched to a gene; V was cut back by 0 bases and J by 7 bases. The CDR3 spells CAWSVQGASGYTF. CDR3 sequence (DNA): TGTGCCTGGAGTGTACAGGGGGCTAGTGGCTACACCTTC.

This rearrangement joins TRBV13 to TRBJ1-3, with D perhaps TRBD1 (6 bases). In germline, CDR1 is PRHDT, CDR2 FYEKMQ (reference sequence). The CDR3 sequence is 16 residues long. Trimming removed 5 bases at V and 0 bases at J, with 14 bases between. CDR3: CASSPGHRNSGNTIYF. As DNA, the CDR3 is TGTGCCAGCAGCCCGGGACACCGCAACTCTGGAAACACCATATATTTT.

This clone was detected only a few times. The rearrangement links TRBV15 to TRBJ2-5; D uncertain. V shed 0 bases and J shed 4 bases, with 9 bases lying between them. CDR1 is LNHNV and CDR2 is YYDKDF in the germline V gene (reference sequence). The length of the CDR3 is 14 residues. The CDR3 nucleotides read TGTGCCACCAGCAGAGATCGGTCCCGAGAGACCCAGTACTTC. Amino acids: CATSRDRSRETQYF. The variable domain in full, completed from reference TRBV15 and TRBJ2-5, reads DAMVIQNPRYQVTQFGKPVTLSCSQTLNHNVMYWYQQKSSQAPKLLFHYYDKDFNNEADTPDNFQSRRPNTSFCFLDIRSPGLGDTAMYLCATSRDRSRETQYFGPGTRLLVL.

This clone was seen a handful of times. The CDR3 bases are TGTGCCAGCAGCTTGTTCGGGCCCAGAGCCGAAAATCAGCAGTTCTTC. Translated, it gives CASSLFGPRAENQQFF. The J gene is TRBJ2-1, the V gene TRBV5-6; no firm D call. CDR3 size: 16 residues. V lost 1 base to trimming and J lost 11 bases, with 22 bases between them. The germline V gene has CDR1 SGHDT and CDR2 YYEEEE.

This clone was picked up one time. The chain has TRBV10-3 and TRBJ1-2; D is ambiguous. The length of the CDR3 is 14 residues. The germline V and J ends were trimmed by 3 bases and 4 bases, with 12 bases remaining between them. Germline-derived CDR1 and CDR2 are ENHRY and SYGVKD. The CDR3 sequence: CAISEAGKLYGYTF. CDR3 nucleotide sequence: TGTGCCATCAGTGAAGCAGGAAAGCTCTATGGCTACACCTTC.

V and J are TRBV6-5 and TRBJ1-6; 8 nucleotides agree with TRBD1. The germline gives CDR1 MNHEY, CDR2 SVGAGI. With 6 bases clipped from V and 9 bases from J, the junction kept 7 bases outside the gene matches. The CDR3 totals 14 residues. As DNA, the CDR3 is TGTGCCAGCAGAGGACAGGGTTATCGTTCACCCCTCCACTTT. Protein sequence: CASRGQGYRSPLHF.

V is TRBV4-2 and J is TRBJ2-3, with unresolved D. The CDR3 contains 16 residues. CDR1 and CDR2 (germline): LGHNA, YNFKEQ. Trimming cost V 4 bases and J 0 bases, with 14 bases left between them. The CDR3 sequence: CASSRIASSSTDTQYF. The CDR3 coding sequence is TGTGCCAGCAGCCGCATAGCTTCCTCTAGCACAGATACGCAGTATTTT.

The CDR3 nucleotides read TGCAGCGCCAGCCGGGGGAACACTGAAGCTTTCTTT. This gives the protein CSASRGNTEAFF. The V call is TRBV29-1, the J call TRBJ1-1; D not certain. The germline gives CDR1 SQVTM, CDR2 ANQGSEA. This CDR3 spans 12 amino acids. The V end lost 7 bases, the J end lost 1 base, and 10 bases lay between the germline ends.

The rearrangement uses TRBV29-1 and TRBJ2-7; D possibly matches TRBD1 or TRBD2 (5 bases each). The CDR3 runs to 13 residues. Germline assignment: CDR1 SQVTM and CDR2 ANQGSEA. Deletions cut 5 bases from V and 1 base from J, with 12 bases between. The CDR3 coding sequence is TGCAGCGTTCGGGGCAGGGTATCCTACGAGCAGTACTTC. Encoded protein: CSVRGRVSYEQYF.

This CDR3 reads CASSVAENTEAFF. The CDR3 coding sequence is TGTGCCAGCAGCGTAGCTGAGAACACTGAAGCTTTCTTT. V is TRBV9 and J is TRBJ1-1; D is unclear. With 0 bases removed from V and 1 base from J, the gap between germline ends came to 4 bases. From germline, CDR1 is SGDLS and CDR2 YYNGEE. The CDR3 length is 13 residues. The variable domain in full, with the rest retrieved from reference TRBV9 and TRBJ1-1, is DSGVTQTPKHLITATGQRVTLRCSPRSGDLSVYWYQQSLDQGLQFLIQYYNGEERAKGNILERFSAQQFPDLHSELNLSSLELGDSALYFCASSVAENTEAFFGQGTRLTVV.

The chain combines TRBV9 with TRBJ2-5; a weak D match, TRBD1 (5 bases). CDR3 length: 14 amino acids. Germline values: CDR1 SGDLS, CDR2 YYNGEE. V was cut by 1 base and J by 1 base, with 8 bases left in between. CDR3 sequence (DNA): TGTGCCAGCAGCGTAAGGGGCCTCCAAGAGACCCAGTACTTC. Amino acids: CASSVRGLQETQYF.

The chain combines TRBV6-1 with TRBJ1-4, with D uncertain. Trimming left V 1 base short and J 6 bases short, with 18 bases between. The CDR3 is 17 residues long. Germline-derived CDR1 and CDR2 are MNHNS and SASEGT. This CDR3 reads CASSEGQGPTAYEKLFF. The CDR3 DNA sequence: TGTGCCAGCAGTGAAGGGCAAGGCCCGACCGCTTATGAAAAACTGTTTTTT.

V usage is TRBV25-1 and J usage is TRBJ2-7, with D uncertain. The CDR3 totals 14 residues. From germline, CDR1 is MGHDK and CDR2 SYGVNS. The ends were cut back, 2 bases at V and 4 bases at J, with 12 bases in the middle. The CDR3 bases are TGTGCCAGCAGTGAAACCGCGAAGGTATACGAGCAGTACTTC. Its protein is CASSETAKVYEQYF.

The rearrangement uses TRBV15 and TRBJ1-5; the match to TRBD1 covers 12 bases. The V segment lost 8 bases and the J segment 6 bases; nucleotides outside the gene matches: 5. Germline CDR1 reads LNHNV; CDR2 reads YYDKDF (reference sequence). This CDR3 is 14 amino acids long. The CDR3 sequence: CATGRDRGPQPQHF. In DNA form, the CDR3 reads TGTGCCACCGGTCGGGACAGGGGGCCTCAGCCCCAGCATTTT.

Only a few counts were recorded for this clone. The rearrangement uses TRBV6-5 and TRBJ1-1, with D maybe TRBD1 (5 bases). This CDR3 region has 16 residues. Trimming shortened V by 0 bases and J by 1 base, and 12 bases separated the two germline ends. The V gene's germline CDR1 is MNHEY and CDR2 SVGAGI. The CDR3 nucleotides are TGTGCCAGCAGTTACTCCCCAGGGAGGTCGAACACTGAAGCTTTCTTT. Amino acids: CASSYSPGRSNTEAFF.

The V and J genes are TRBV19 and TRBJ1-2, with D hard to call. Germline CDR1 is LNHDA and CDR2 is SQIVND (reference sequence). Trimming left V 4 bases short and J 8 bases short, with 17 bases between. The CDR3 loop spans 14 amino acids. The CDR3 loop is CASSTAVRAEGYTF. In DNA form, the CDR3 reads TGTGCCAGTAGTACAGCTGTGAGGGCCGAAGGCTACACCTTC.

J is TRBJ2-4 and V is TRBV4-1; possibly TRBD1 for D (6 bases). The germline V and J ends were trimmed by 0 bases and 5 bases, with 20 bases remaining between them. The germline gives CDR1 MGHRA, CDR2 YSYEKL. The length of the CDR3 is 18 residues. CDR3 residues: CASSQETGQTHAENIQYF. CDR3 bases: TGCGCCAGCAGCCAAGAAACCGGACAGACCCATGCGGAAAACATTCAGTACTTC.